This is a list of T cell receptor beta chains from one sample in a study of blood T cell repertoires in COVID-19. The method was immunoSEQ multiplex PCR; TCRdb's version includes in-frame clones alone and lacks a portion of them. The table lists 150,000 to 200,000 clones, approximately 95% of them singletons. Sequencing used peripheral blood. Every receptor here comes from a woman aged 60-70 years with COVID-19, enrolled during active disease. The CDR3 runs from the conserved cysteine through the conserved F or W. A D gene is named only where the DNA matches it firmly. Not every row has a clone size; where given, it reads once, few, many or a size class.

j_gene: TRBJ2-5; d_gene: TRBD1; v_gene: TRBV6-2/TRBV6-3; abundance: .; CDR3aa: CASSFQPGQGVRETQYF; CDR3nt: TGTGCCAGCAGTTTCCAACCGGGACAGGGGGTAAGGGAGACCCAGTACTTC
j_gene: TRBJ2-7; d_gene: .; v_gene: TRBV6-1; abundance: .; CDR3aa: CASRTGTPTYEQYF; CDR3nt: TGTGCCAGCAGGACCGGGACACCAACCTACGAGCAGTACTTC
j_gene: TRBJ1-2; d_gene: .; v_gene: TRBV7-9; abundance: .; CDR3aa: CASSLDSPVQFNYGYTF; CDR3nt: TGTGCCAGCAGCTTAGATTCCCCAGTCCAGTTTAACTATGGCTACACCTTC
j_gene: TRBJ2-5; d_gene: .; v_gene: TRBV7-2; abundance: .; CDR3aa: CASRNGGRETQYF; CDR3nt: TGTGCCAGCAGAAACGGGGGACGCGAGACCCAGTACTTC
j_gene: TRBJ1-1; d_gene: .; v_gene: TRBV29-1; abundance: .; CDR3aa: CSVEPSGGGLAFF; CDR3nt: TGCAGCGTTGAACCCTCCGGGGGGGGGTTAGCTTTCTTT
j_gene: TRBJ2-6; d_gene: .; v_gene: TRBV7-2; abundance: many; CDR3aa: CASSFWGGLSGANVLTF; CDR3nt: TGTGCCAGCAGCTTCTGGGGGGGCCTATCTGGGGCCAACGTCCTGACTTTC
j_gene: TRBJ2-1; d_gene: TRBD2; v_gene: TRBV4-2; abundance: once; CDR3aa: CASSQDEGAGGLGTYNEQFF; CDR3nt: TGTGCCAGCAGCCAAGATGAAGGAGCGGGGGGGCTGGGGACCTACAATGAGCAGTTCTTC
j_gene: TRBJ1-5; d_gene: .; v_gene: TRBV4-3; abundance: .; CDR3aa: CASSQDHTGMSNQPQHF; CDR3nt: TGCGCCAGCAGCCAAGATCATACAGGGATGAGCAATCAGCCCCAGCATTTT
j_gene: TRBJ2-7; d_gene: .; v_gene: TRBV19; abundance: once; CDR3aa: CASSAQSQAPPYEQYF; CDR3nt: TGTGCCAGTAGTGCCCAATCACAGGCGCCACCTTACGAGCAGTACTTC
j_gene: TRBJ1-6; d_gene: TRBD1; v_gene: TRBV7-8; abundance: .; CDR3aa: CASSLAGGGNSPLHF; CDR3nt: TGTGCCAGCAGCTTAGCAGGGGGCGGCAATTCACCCCTCCACTTT
j_gene: TRBJ1-1; d_gene: .; v_gene: TRBV7-8; abundance: .; CDR3aa: CASSLPGAGAFF; CDR3nt: TGTGCCAGCAGCTTACCCGGAGCTGGAGCTTTCTTT